The 18 T cell receptor beta chains reported below all come from one sample, sequenced in a study of blood T cell repertoires in COVID-19. The protocol was immunoSEQ multiplex PCR, while the TCRdb copy is restricted to in-frame clones and leaves out a portion. The data contain roughly 73,000 clones, about 92% of them seen just once; the ten biggest clones take up approximately 1.5%. Sequenced input: peripheral blood. Every receptor here comes from a man aged 50 to 59 with acute or convalescent COVID-19.

J is TRBJ2-2 and V is TRBV11-3; 8 bases match TRBD2. With 5 bases clipped from V and 1 base from J, the junction kept 12 bases outside the gene matches. The CDR3 sequence is 18 residues long. Germline CDR1 and CDR2: SGHNT and YENEEA. The CDR3 loop is CASSNDSLLAGNTGELFF. DNA for the CDR3: TGTGCCAGCAGCAACGACTCCCTCCTAGCGGGGAACACCGGGGAGCTGTTTTTT.

CDR3 nucleotides: TGTGCCAGCATTGGGACAGGGAAAGAGACCCAGTACTTC. Its protein is CASIGTGKETQYF. The chain links TRBV28 to TRBJ2-5, with 9 bases fitting TRBD1. J was trimmed by 3 bases and V by 7 bases; bases with no gene match: 3. Germline loops: CDR1 MDHEN, CDR2 SYDVKM. The CDR3 is 13 residues long.

The rearrangement uses TRBV5-5 and TRBJ1-4; 10 bases match TRBD1. V was clipped by 0 bases and J by 8 bases; unmatched bases: 16. The germline gives CDR1 SGHKS, CDR2 YYEKEE (reference sequence). This CDR3 is built from 19 residues. The CDR3 DNA sequence: TGTGCCAGCAGCTTGGGTAGGACAGGGGGGAGGATCGTCCGCGAAAAACTGTTTTTT. Encoded protein: CASSLGRTGGRIVREKLFF.

V usage is TRBV29-1 and J usage is TRBJ1-2, with D possibly being TRBD1 (5 bases). Germline V gene data show CDR1 as SQVTM and CDR2 as ANQGSEA. Trimming shortened V by 7 bases and J by 7 bases, and 16 bases separated the two germline ends. The CDR3 runs to 12 residues. The CDR3 loop reads CSANTGDSGYTF. For the CDR3, the DNA is TGCAGCGCTAACACGGGAGACAGTGGCTACACCTTC.

The table lists this clone with a few counts. This chain connects TRBV29-1 to TRBJ1-1; perhaps TRBD1 as D (5 bases). Trimming cost V 6 bases and J 1 base, with 9 bases left between them. The CDR3 covers 12 residues. CDR1 is SQVTM, CDR2 ANQGSEA, per germline. In DNA form, the CDR3 reads TGCAGCGTCGGGACTCAGAACACTGAAGCTTTCTTT. Protein: CSVGTQNTEAFF.

The chain's CDR3 is CASSNRGSGNTIYF. The CDR3 DNA reads TGTGCCAGCAGTAACAGGGGCTCTGGAAACACCATATATTTT. This chain links TRBV7-2 with TRBJ1-3; 7 nucleotides align to TRBD1. Germline V gene lookup returns CDR1 SGHTA and CDR2 FQGNSA. Trimming removed 6 bases from V and 0 bases from J; junction bases left unmatched: 2. The CDR3 is 14 residues long. Looking up the rest from reference TRBV7-2 and TRBJ1-3 gives the full variable domain: GAGVSQSPSNKVTEKGKDVELRCDPISGHTALYWYRQSLGQGLEFLIYFQGNSAPDKSGLPSDRFSAERTGGSVSTLTIQRTQQEDSAVYLCASSNRGSGNTIYFGEGSWLTVV.

This clone appeared once. The rearrangement uses TRBV5-1 and TRBJ2-7; tentative D call: TRBD1 (6 bases). Germline V gene lookup returns CDR1 SGHRS and CDR2 YFSETQ. V gave up 0 bases and J gave up 7 bases, with 14 bases separating them. The CDR3 contains 14 residues. This CDR3 reads CASSLGQQGREQYF. DNA of the CDR3: TGCGCCAGCAGCTTGGGTCAACAGGGACGTGAGCAGTACTTC.

The V gene is TRBV19, the J gene TRBJ1-3; D is unresolved. The CDR3 runs to 14 residues. Germline-derived CDR1 and CDR2 are LNHDA and SQIVND (reference sequence). Trimming pared 3 bases from V and 7 bases from J, leaving 13 bases between. The CDR3 nucleotides are TGTGCCAGTAGTATGTTGGGAGGACGGAACACCATATATTTT. The encoded protein is CASSMLGGRNTIYF.

This chain links TRBV15 with TRBJ2-1; 8 bases agree with TRBD2. V was pared by 0 bases and J by 4 bases, with 11 bases of the junction left unmatched. The CDR3 consists of 18 residues. Germline CDR1 reads LNHNV; CDR2 reads YYDKDF (reference sequence). Here the CDR3 reads CATSRDPPQRGLYNEQFF. In DNA, the CDR3 is TGTGCCACCAGCAGAGATCCCCCCCAGCGGGGGTTATACAATGAGCAGTTCTTC.

The chain carries TRBV2 and TRBJ1-4; TRBD1 might be the D (6 bases). Germline V gene sequence: CDR1 SNHLY, CDR2 FYNNEI. V was clipped by 8 bases and J by 8 bases, with 18 bases between them. This CDR3 region has 14 residues. The CDR3 here is CASRQTGMGEKLFF. CDR3 sequence (DNA): TGTGCCAGCCGCCAGACAGGAATGGGGGAAAAACTGTTTTTT.

This rearrangement joins TRBV5-1 to TRBJ2-3, with D perhaps matching TRBD1 (5 bases). Trimming took off 4 bases at V and 0 bases at J, with 12 bases between the two ends. There are 15 residues in the CDR3. Germline V gene sequence: CDR1 SGHRS, CDR2 YFSETQ. CDR3 DNA: TGCGCCAGCAGCCCCAGGGCAGGGAGCACAGATACGCAGTATTTT. Protein sequence: CASSPRAGSTDTQYF.

The chain couples TRBV3-1 (or the pseudogene TRBV3-2) to TRBJ2-3; D not certain. CDR3 length: 17 residues. The germline V gene has CDR1 LGHDT and CDR2 YNNKEL (reference sequence). V lost 0 bases and J 0 bases, leaving 13 bases between the germline ends. The CDR3 loop reads CASSQDLWATSTDTQYF. The CDR3 bases are TGTGCCAGCAGCCAAGACCTTTGGGCAACTAGCACAGATACGCAGTATTTT.

This clone is a singleton in its sample. The chain couples TRBV6-5 to TRBJ1-3, with D possibly being TRBD1 (6 bases). Trimming shortened V by 5 bases and J by 0 bases, and 11 bases separated the two germline ends. CDR1 and CDR2 from the germline V gene are MNHEY and SVGAGI. This CDR3 has 15 amino acids. CDR3 in DNA: TGTGCCAGCAGTCGAGACAGGTTCTCTGGAAACACCATATATTTT. It is translated as CASSRDRFSGNTIYF.

The gene calls are TRBV18 and TRBJ2-1; 10 nucleotides agree with TRBD2. CDR3 length equals 13 residues. Trimming took 4 bases from V and 8 from J; bases not matched to a gene: 2. Looked up from germline, CDR1 is KGHSH and CDR2 is LQKENI. This CDR3 is CASSLGTSDEQFF. CDR3 sequence (DNA): TGTGCCAGCTCACTCGGGACTAGCGATGAGCAGTTCTTC.

This chain uses TRBV7-9 with TRBJ1-2; D is ambiguous. Germline assignment: CDR1 SEHNR and CDR2 FQNEAQ (reference sequence). V lost 6 bases, J lost 12 bases, and 17 bases lay in between. This CDR3 is 12 amino acids long. CDR3 sequence (DNA): TGTGCCAGCAGTCCCATAGCCGGTGTGGACACCTTC. Translated, it gives CASSPIAGVDTF.

V gene TRBV6-7 combines with J gene TRBJ2-5; TRBD1 aligns across 7 bases. TRBV6-7 qualifies as an ORF whose function is uncertain. The J segment lost 3 bases and the V segment lost 7 bases, leaving 8 bases of the junction unmatched. There are 14 residues in the CDR3. The CDR3 spells CASTGTGEKETQYF. The CDR3 nucleotides are TGTGCCAGCACCGGCACAGGGGAAAAAGAGACCCAGTACTTC.

The V and J genes are TRBV19 and TRBJ1-2; D gene ambiguous. Germline CDR1 LNHDA, CDR2 SQIVND (reference sequence). This CDR3 has 14 residues. V shed 3 bases and J shed 3 bases, with 11 bases lying between them. The CDR3 DNA follows: TGTGCCAGTAGTATTCTGGTCAGTGACTATGGCTACACCTTC. Amino acid sequence: CASSILVSDYGYTF.

This rearrangement joins TRBV15 to TRBJ2-2; possible D gene TRBD1, 5 bases. Germline V gene data show CDR1 as LNHNV and CDR2 as YYDKDF (reference sequence). The CDR3 contains 16 residues. Trimming left V 0 bases short and J 1 base short, with 9 bases between. The CDR3 DNA sequence: TGTGCCACCAGCAGAGAAGGGGTTCAGAACACCGGGGAGCTGTTTTTT. Its protein is CATSREGVQNTGELFF.